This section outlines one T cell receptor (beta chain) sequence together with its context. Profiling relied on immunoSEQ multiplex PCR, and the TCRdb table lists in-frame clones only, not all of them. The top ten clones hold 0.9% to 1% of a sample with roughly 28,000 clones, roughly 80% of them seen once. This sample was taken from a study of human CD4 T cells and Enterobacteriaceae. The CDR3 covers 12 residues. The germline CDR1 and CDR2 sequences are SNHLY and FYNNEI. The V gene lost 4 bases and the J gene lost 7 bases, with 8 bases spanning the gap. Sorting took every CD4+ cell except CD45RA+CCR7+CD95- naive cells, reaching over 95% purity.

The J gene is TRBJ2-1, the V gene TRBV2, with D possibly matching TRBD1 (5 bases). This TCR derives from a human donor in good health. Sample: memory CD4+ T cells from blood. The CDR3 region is CASSVRGNEQFF. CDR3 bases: TGTGCCAGCAGTGTTAGGGGTAATGAGCAGTTCTTC.